Listed here are 27 T cell receptor beta chains from one sample, sequenced in a study of beta chain features in type 1 diabetes. As every portion of the isolated RNA was reverse transcribed, the sequencing read expressed TCRB transcripts. Profiling relied on immunoSEQ multiplex PCR, and the TCRdb table lists in-frame clones only, not all of them. The sample holds 450,000 to 550,000 clones, around 28% seen once. Sequencing input: naive CD4+ T cells from blood. The receptors originated from a man in his late teens or twenties in good health.

The rearrangement uses TRBV23-1 and TRBJ2-7, with D tentatively TRBD1 or TRBD2 (5 bases each). TRBV23-1 is noted as an ORF with a role that remains uncertain. This CDR3 has 13 amino acids. Trimming cost V 4 bases and J 2 bases, with 9 bases left between them. The CDR3 region has the DNA TGCGCCAGCAGTCGTCAGGGACCCTACGAGCAGTACTTC. Translation: CASSRQGPYEQYF.

J is TRBJ2-1 and V is TRBV6-6; D is unresolved. The CDR3 extends over 15 amino acids. CDR1 is MNHNY, CDR2 SVGAGI, per germline (reference sequence). V lost 3 bases and J 0 bases, leaving 9 bases between the germline ends. Here the CDR3 reads CASSYAVISYNEQFF. CDR3 coding DNA: TGTGCCAGCAGTTATGCGGTCATCTCCTACAATGAGCAGTTCTTC.

This clone has just a few counts. The V and J genes are TRBV29-1 and TRBJ2-2; 8 positions agree with TRBD1. This CDR3 has 14 residues. J was trimmed by 6 bases and V by 6 bases; bases with no gene match: 9. CDR1 and CDR2 (germline): SQVTM, ANQGSEA. CDR3 protein: CSVLRQGASGELFF. CDR3 DNA: TGCAGCGTCCTGAGGCAGGGGGCCTCCGGGGAGCTGTTTTTT.

The chain couples TRBV27 to TRBJ2-7, with 8 bases that match TRBD2. Germline trimming cut 4 bases from V and 0 bases from J; bases unmatched to any gene: 8. Germline assignment: CDR1 MNHEY and CDR2 SMNVEV (reference sequence). CDR3 length: 16 amino acids. CDR3 sequence reads: CASSSRTSRGSYEQYF. The CDR3, as DNA: TGTGCCAGCAGTTCGAGGACTAGCCGAGGCTCCTACGAGCAGTACTTC.

The J gene is TRBJ2-5, the V gene TRBV6-5; D may match TRBD1 or TRBD2 (5 bases each). The CDR3 runs to 14 residues. V was pared by 6 bases and J by 7 bases, with 18 bases between. Germline lookup yields CDR1 MNHEY and CDR2 SVGAGI. DNA for the CDR3: TGTGCCAGCAGCGGGGACCCCCAGCAGGTGACCCAGTACTTC. Its protein is CASSGDPQQVTQYF.

This chain links TRBV28 with TRBJ2-7; the D gene is possibly TRBD1 (6 bases). The germline V and J ends were trimmed by 5 bases and 1 base, with 15 bases remaining between them. Germline CDR1 MDHEN, CDR2 SYDVKM. The CDR3 is 15 amino acids. CDR3 sequence (DNA): TGTGCCAGCAGTCCCCTCGGACAGCGTTCCTACGAGCAGTACTTC. This encodes CASSPLGQRSYEQYF.

A few counts support this clone. The rearrangement joins TRBV9 to TRBJ2-1, with D unresolved. Germline V gene data show CDR1 as SGDLS and CDR2 as YYNGEE. The CDR3 loop spans 13 amino acids. V was cut by 0 bases and J by 9 bases, with 10 bases left in between. The CDR3: CASSVGPASEQFF. CDR3 sequence (DNA): TGTGCCAGCAGCGTAGGCCCAGCGAGTGAGCAGTTCTTC.

The rearrangement joins TRBV30 to TRBJ2-5; D not resolved. From germline, CDR1 is GTSNPN and CDR2 SVGIG (reference sequence). Trimming cost V 1 base and J 5 bases, with 11 bases left between them. The CDR3 extends over 13 amino acids. For the CDR3, the DNA is TGTGCCTGGAGTGGTGAGATCTTGGAGACCCAGTACTTC. Translation: CAWSGEILETQYF.

This clone was found a few times. The chain recombines TRBV5-4 with TRBJ2-1, with TRBD2 matching 13 bases. The CDR3 consists of 14 residues. The V gene end was trimmed by 5 bases and the J gene end by 7 bases; junction bases not matched to a gene: 3. Germline-derived CDR1 and CDR2 are SGHNT and YYREEE (reference sequence). The CDR3 region has the DNA TGTGCCAGCAGTGTGGGACTAGCGGGAAATGAGCAGTTCTTC. Its protein product is CASSVGLAGNEQFF.

This clone showed up just a few times. The chain joins TRBV5-6 to TRBJ2-7; 8 bases map to TRBD1. Trimming at V came to 2 bases and at J to 5 bases, leaving 3 bases not matched to a gene. Germline V CDR1 and CDR2: SGHDT, YYEEEE. This CDR3 is 13 amino acids long. CDR3 protein: CASSFKDRDEQYF. The CDR3 DNA sequence: TGTGCCAGCAGCTTCAAGGACAGGGACGAGCAGTACTTC.

CDR3 loop: CAISPRDGTLNYGYTF. The CDR3 region has the DNA TGTGCCATCAGTCCCCGCGATGGGACTCTTAACTATGGCTACACCTTC. The V and J genes are TRBV10-3 and TRBJ1-2; a possible D gene is TRBD1 (5 bases). The CDR3 covers 16 residues. Between the trimmed V and J ends, which lost 5 bases and 1 base, there was a span of 17 bases. Germline values: CDR1 ENHRY, CDR2 SYGVKD.

This clone was picked up a small number of times. The chain recombines TRBV6-5 with TRBJ1-1, with 9 bases matching TRBD1. V gave up 5 bases and J gave up 3 bases; unmatched junction bases: 4. CDR1 and CDR2 from the germline V gene are MNHEY and SVGAGI. This CDR3 comprises 14 residues. DNA for the CDR3: TGTGCCAGCAGTCAAGGACAGGGGTACACTGAAGCTTTCTTT. It codes for CASSQGQGYTEAFF.

This chain connects TRBV30 to TRBJ2-7; D gene ambiguous. Germline CDR1 GTSNPN, CDR2 SVGIG (reference sequence). The CDR3 is 12 residues long. Trimming removed 3 bases at V and 8 bases at J, with 14 bases between. CDR3 sequence (DNA): TGTGCCTGGAGAAGCCCGGCCGTCCAGCAGTACTTC. It codes for CAWRSPAVQQYF.

Only a few counts were recorded for this clone. Relative to the germline gene, one junction end is altered; a read error may explain this. The identical CDR3 is also encoded by other nucleotide sequences in the sample. This chain joins TRBV7-2 and TRBJ2-1; maybe TRBD2 (5 bases). The CDR3 sequence is 15 residues long. The germline V gene encodes CDR1 SGHTA and CDR2 FQGNSA. CDR3 in DNA: TGTGCCAGCAGCCTAGCCTCGAGCTCCTACAATGAGCAGTTCTTC. Protein product: CASSLASSSYNEQFF.

This clone was seen only a few times. The rearrangement uses TRBV9 and TRBJ2-1; D gene ambiguous. Trimming took off 5 bases at V and 0 bases at J, with 9 bases between the two ends. This CDR3 spans 14 amino acids. Germline CDR1 reads SGDLS; CDR2 reads YYNGEE. The CDR3 sequence: CASSWEYSYNEQFF. CDR3 DNA: TGTGCCAGCAGTTGGGAATACTCCTACAATGAGCAGTTCTTC.

This chain connects TRBV7-9 to TRBJ1-4; no clear D. Germline CDR1 reads SEHNR; CDR2 reads FQNEAQ (reference sequence). V shed 0 bases and J shed 7 bases, with 6 bases lying between them. This CDR3 comprises 13 residues. The chain's CDR3 is CASSLAAVEKLFF. In nucleotides, the CDR3 is TGTGCCAGCAGCTTAGCGGCAGTTGAAAAACTGTTTTTT. Using reference TRBV7-9 and TRBJ1-4 for the parts outside the CDR3, the full variable domain is DTGVSQNPRHKITKRGQNVTFRCDPISEHNRLYWYRQTLGQGPEFLTYFQNEAQLEKSRLLSDRFSAERPKGSFSTLEIQRTEQGDSAMYLCASSLAAVEKLFFGSGTQLSVL.

The chain combines TRBV5-4 with TRBJ2-5; the D gene is possibly TRBD1 (6 bases). V lost 2 bases to trimming and J lost 6 bases, with 17 bases between them. The CDR3 totals 15 residues. Germline lookup yields CDR1 SGHNT and CDR2 YYREEE (reference sequence). The DNA of the CDR3 is TGTGCCAGCAGCTTTAGGACAGACCTCCCGAAGACCCAGTACTTC. It codes for CASSFRTDLPKTQYF.

This clone was counted a few times. The rearrangement uses TRBV30 and TRBJ2-5; D unresolved. The germline CDR1 and CDR2 sequences are GTSNPN and SVGIG (reference sequence). The CDR3 contains 13 residues. The V gene lost 2 bases and the J gene lost 1 base, with 8 bases spanning the gap. This CDR3 reads CAWSSTVQETQYF. CDR3 DNA sequence: TGTGCCTGGAGTAGTACAGTCCAAGAGACCCAGTACTTC.

The gene calls are TRBV9 and TRBJ1-2; D remains unclear. CDR1 and CDR2 from the germline V gene are SGDLS and YYNGEE. V lost 0 bases and J lost 7, with 16 bases in between. The CDR3 is made up of 15 amino acids. As DNA, the CDR3 is TGTGCCAGCAGCGTAGTAGGCAGCGGTTATTCTGGCTACACCTTC. Residues: CASSVVGSGYSGYTF.

This clone occurred a few times. V and J are TRBV2 and TRBJ2-3; D may match TRBD1 or TRBD2 (5 bases each). The V gene's germline CDR1 is SNHLY and CDR2 FYNNEI. Trimming removed 0 bases at V and 7 bases at J, with 11 bases between. The CDR3 has 14 residues. In DNA form, the CDR3 reads TGTGCCAGCAGTGAAGCGCTTTGGGGGAATACGCAGTATTTT. This codes for CASSEALWGNTQYF.

This chain uses TRBV28 with TRBJ2-2; D uncertain. Trimming pared 7 bases from V and 0 bases from J, leaving 9 bases between. The CDR3 length is 14 residues. The germline V gene has CDR1 MDHEN and CDR2 SYDVKM. The CDR3: CASTELSNTGELFF. As DNA, the CDR3 is TGTGCCAGCACCGAACTTTCGAACACCGGGGAGCTGTTTTTT.

The rearrangement joins TRBV7-8 to TRBJ2-5, with a tentative D call TRBD2 (5 bases). This CDR3 is built from 11 residues. CDR1 and CDR2 from the germline V gene are SGHVS and FQNEAQ. The V and J ends lost 2 bases and 11 bases respectively, with 9 bases between them. The CDR3 spells CASSLREGQYF. The CDR3 bases are TGTGCCAGCAGCTTACGTGAGGGACAGTACTTC.

This clone showed up just a few times. This sequence joins TRBV7-2 and TRBJ1-1; TRBD1 aligns across 8 bases. Unmatched junction bases numbered 3, after V lost 2 bases and J lost 1 base. The CDR3 has 15 residues. Germline V gene data show CDR1 as SGHTA and CDR2 as FQGNSA. CDR3 in DNA: TGTGCCAGCAGCTTAACCGGACAGGGGAACACTGAAGCTTTCTTT. Residues: CASSLTGQGNTEAFF. The full variable domain, with the rest looked up from reference TRBV7-2 and TRBJ1-1, is GAGVSQSPSNKVTEKGKDVELRCDPISGHTALYWYRQSLGQGLEFLIYFQGNSAPDKSGLPSDRFSAERTGGSVSTLTIQRTQQEDSAVYLCASSLTGQGNTEAFFGQGTRLTVV.

This clone was seen only a few times. The V and J genes are TRBV27 and TRBJ1-5; the D gene is possibly TRBD1 (6 bases). V was trimmed by 6 bases and J by 9 bases, leaving 18 bases between them. The CDR3 totals 14 residues. CDR1 is MNHEY and CDR2 is SMNVEV in the germline V gene (reference sequence). For the CDR3, the DNA is TGTGCCAGCAGCCTACGACAGGCGGTTTGGCCCCAGCATTTT. Its translation is CASSLRQAVWPQHF.

The rearrangement joins TRBV7-8 to TRBJ2-3, with 10 bases fitting TRBD2. Germline V gene sequence: CDR1 SGHVS, CDR2 FQNEAQ. With 7 bases clipped from V and 3 bases from J, the junction kept 10 bases outside the gene matches. This CDR3 spans 16 amino acids. CDR3 in amino acids: CASNPVPGLATDTQYF. The CDR3 DNA reads TGTGCCAGCAACCCCGTACCGGGACTAGCGACAGATACGCAGTATTTT.

This clone was seen repeatedly, ten times or more. The chain recombines TRBV7-9 with TRBJ2-3; the D gene is possibly TRBD1 (5 bases). Trimming pared 5 bases from V and 2 bases from J, leaving 14 bases between. The CDR3 runs 15 residues. Germline CDR1 and CDR2: SEHNR and FQNEAQ (reference sequence). The CDR3: CASSQGAWSTDTQYF. Written as DNA, the CDR3 is TGTGCCAGCAGCCAAGGGGCGTGGTCCACAGATACGCAGTATTTT.

The chain is built from TRBV29-1 and TRBJ2-7; 7 bases line up with TRBD2. V lost 4 bases to trimming and J lost 9 bases; unmatched junction nucleotides: 6. This CDR3 comprises 11 residues. Germline V gene data show CDR1 as SQVTM and CDR2 as ANQGSEA. The CDR3 DNA is TGCAGCGTTGGGGGAGGGAGCGCGCAGTACTTC. The encoded protein is CSVGGGSAQYF.